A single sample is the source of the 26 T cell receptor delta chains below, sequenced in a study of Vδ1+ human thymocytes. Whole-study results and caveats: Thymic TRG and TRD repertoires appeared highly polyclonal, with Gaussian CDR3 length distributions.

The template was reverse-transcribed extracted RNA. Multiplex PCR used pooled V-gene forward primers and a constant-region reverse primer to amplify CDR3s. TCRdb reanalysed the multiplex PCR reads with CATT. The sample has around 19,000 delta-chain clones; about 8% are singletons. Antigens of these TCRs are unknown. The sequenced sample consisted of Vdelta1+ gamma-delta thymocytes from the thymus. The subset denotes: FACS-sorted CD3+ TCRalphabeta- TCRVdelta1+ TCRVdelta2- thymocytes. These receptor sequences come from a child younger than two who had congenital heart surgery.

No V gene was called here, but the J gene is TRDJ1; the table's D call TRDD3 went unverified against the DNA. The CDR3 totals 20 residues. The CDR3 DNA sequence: TGTGCTCTTGGGGAACAACTCCTACGTAGACTGGGGGATCACACCGATAAACTCATCTTT. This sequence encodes CALGEQLLRRLGDHTDKLIF.

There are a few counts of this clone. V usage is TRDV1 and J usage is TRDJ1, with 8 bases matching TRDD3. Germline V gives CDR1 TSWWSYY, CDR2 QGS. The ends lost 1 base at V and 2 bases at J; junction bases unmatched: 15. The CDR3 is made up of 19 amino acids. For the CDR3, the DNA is TGTGCTCTTGGGGAACCCAGGCAGTACTGGGGATACACGACCGATAAACTCATCTTT. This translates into CALGEPRQYWGYTTDKLIF.

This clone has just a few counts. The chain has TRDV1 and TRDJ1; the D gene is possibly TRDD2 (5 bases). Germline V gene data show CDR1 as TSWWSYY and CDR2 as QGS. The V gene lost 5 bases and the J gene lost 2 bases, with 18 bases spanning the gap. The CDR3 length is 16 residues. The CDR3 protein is CALGPYGQGLTDKLIF. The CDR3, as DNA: TGTGCTCTTGGGCCCTACGGTCAGGGGTTAACCGATAAACTCATCTTT.

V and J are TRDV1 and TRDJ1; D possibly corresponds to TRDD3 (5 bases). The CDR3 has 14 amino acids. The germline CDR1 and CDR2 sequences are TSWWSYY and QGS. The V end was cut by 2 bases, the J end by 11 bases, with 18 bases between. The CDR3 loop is CALGELEVWEKLIF. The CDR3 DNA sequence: TGTGCTCTTGGGGAATTGGAAGTCTGGGAGAAGCTCATCTTT.

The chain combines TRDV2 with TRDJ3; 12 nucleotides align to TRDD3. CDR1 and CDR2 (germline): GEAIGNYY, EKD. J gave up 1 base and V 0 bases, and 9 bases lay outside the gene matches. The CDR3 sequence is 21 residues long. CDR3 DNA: TGTGCCTGTGACACCGGTACTGGGGGATACAAAGTATCCTGGGACACCCGACAGATGTTTTTC. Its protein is CACDTGTGGYKVSWDTRQMFF.

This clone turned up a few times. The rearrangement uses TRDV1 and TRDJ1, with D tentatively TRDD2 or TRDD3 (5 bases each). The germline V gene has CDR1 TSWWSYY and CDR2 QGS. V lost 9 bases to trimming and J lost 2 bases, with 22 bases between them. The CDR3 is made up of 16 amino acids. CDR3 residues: CALRPYVGFFTDKLIF. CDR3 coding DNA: TGTGCTCTACGGCCCTACGTGGGGTTTTTTACCGATAAACTCATCTTT.

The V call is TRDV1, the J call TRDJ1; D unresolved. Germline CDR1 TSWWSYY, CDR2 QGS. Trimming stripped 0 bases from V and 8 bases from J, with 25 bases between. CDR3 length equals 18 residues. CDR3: CALGELGSATGDIIKLIF. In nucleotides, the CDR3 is TGTGCTCTTGGGGAACTAGGGTCTGCTACGGGAGATATCATAAAACTCATCTTT.

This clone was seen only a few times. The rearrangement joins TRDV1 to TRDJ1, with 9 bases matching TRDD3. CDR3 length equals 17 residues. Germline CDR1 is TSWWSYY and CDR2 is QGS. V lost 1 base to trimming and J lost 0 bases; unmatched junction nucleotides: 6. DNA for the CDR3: TGTGCTCTTGGGGAACCGTGGGGGATAATTTACACCGATAAACTCATCTTT. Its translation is CALGEPWGIIYTDKLIF.

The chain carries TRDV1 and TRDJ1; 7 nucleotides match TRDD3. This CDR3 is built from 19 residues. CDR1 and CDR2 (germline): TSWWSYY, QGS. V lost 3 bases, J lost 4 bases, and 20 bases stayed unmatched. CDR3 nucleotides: TGTGCTCTTGGGGACCGACTTGGCCCTGTTGGGGATAGGGGCGATAAACTCATCTTT. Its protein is CALGDRLGPVGDRGDKLIF.

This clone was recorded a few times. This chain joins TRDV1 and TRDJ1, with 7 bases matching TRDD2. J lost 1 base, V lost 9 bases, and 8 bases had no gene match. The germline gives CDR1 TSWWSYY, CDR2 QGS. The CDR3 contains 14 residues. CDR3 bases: TGTGCTCTGGGCCTTCCTCAGGGCACCGATAAACTCATCTTT. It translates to CALGLPQGTDKLIF.

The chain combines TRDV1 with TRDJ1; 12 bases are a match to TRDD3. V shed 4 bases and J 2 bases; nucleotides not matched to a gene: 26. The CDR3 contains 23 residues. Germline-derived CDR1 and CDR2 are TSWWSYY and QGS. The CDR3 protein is CALGGKGGATFYWGILRTDKLIF. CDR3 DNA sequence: TGTGCTCTTGGGGGCAAGGGGGGAGCTACTTTCTACTGGGGGATACTAAGGACCGATAAACTCATCTTT.

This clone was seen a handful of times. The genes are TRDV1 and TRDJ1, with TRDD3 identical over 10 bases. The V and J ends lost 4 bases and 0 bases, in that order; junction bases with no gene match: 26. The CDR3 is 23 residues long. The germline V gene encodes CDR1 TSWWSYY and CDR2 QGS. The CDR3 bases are TGTGCTCTTGGGGTCAAGGACGGCCTTCCTCCAGCCTACTGGGGGATCCACACCGATAAACTCATCTTT. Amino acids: CALGVKDGLPPAYWGIHTDKLIF.

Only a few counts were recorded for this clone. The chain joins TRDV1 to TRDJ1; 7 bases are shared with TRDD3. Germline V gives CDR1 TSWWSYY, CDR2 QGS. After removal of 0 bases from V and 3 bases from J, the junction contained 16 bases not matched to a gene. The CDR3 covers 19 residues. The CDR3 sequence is CALGELPFPRLGSPDKLIF. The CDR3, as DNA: TGTGCTCTTGGGGAACTTCCGTTCCCTCGACTGGGGAGCCCCGATAAACTCATCTTT.

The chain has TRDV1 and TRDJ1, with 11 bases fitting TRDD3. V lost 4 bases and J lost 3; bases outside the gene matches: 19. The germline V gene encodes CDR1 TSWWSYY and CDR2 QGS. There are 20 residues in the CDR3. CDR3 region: CALGGCEYWGIRNVSDKLIF. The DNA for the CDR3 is TGTGCTCTTGGGGGGTGCGAGTACTGGGGGATAAGGAACGTCTCCGATAAACTCATCTTT.

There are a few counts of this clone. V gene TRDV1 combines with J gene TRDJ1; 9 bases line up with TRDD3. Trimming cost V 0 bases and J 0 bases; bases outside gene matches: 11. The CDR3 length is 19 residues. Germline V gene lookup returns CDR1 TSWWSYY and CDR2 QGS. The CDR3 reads CALGELAYLLGDYTDKLIF. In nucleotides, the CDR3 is TGTGCTCTTGGGGAACTAGCCTACTTACTGGGGGACTACACCGATAAACTCATCTTT.

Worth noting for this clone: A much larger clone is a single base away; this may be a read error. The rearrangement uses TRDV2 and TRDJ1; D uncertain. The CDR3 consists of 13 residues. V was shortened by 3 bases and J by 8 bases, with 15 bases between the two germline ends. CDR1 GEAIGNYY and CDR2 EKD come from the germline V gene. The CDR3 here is CACDSRPEPKLIF. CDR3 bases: TGTGCCTGTGACTCGAGGCCGGAGCCGAAACTCATCTTT.

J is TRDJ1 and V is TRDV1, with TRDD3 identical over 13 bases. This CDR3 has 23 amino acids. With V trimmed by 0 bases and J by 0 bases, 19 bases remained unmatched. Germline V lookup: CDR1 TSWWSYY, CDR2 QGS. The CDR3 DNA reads TGTGCTCTTGGGGAACTTTACCTACGTCCATACTGGGGGATACGGTCGTACACCGATAAACTCATCTTT. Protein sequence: CALGELYLRPYWGIRSYTDKLIF.

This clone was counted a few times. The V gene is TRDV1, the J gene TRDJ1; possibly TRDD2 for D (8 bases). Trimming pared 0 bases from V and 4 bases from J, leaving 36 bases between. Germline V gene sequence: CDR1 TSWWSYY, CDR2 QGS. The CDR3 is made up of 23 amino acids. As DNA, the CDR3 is TGTGCTCTTGGGGAACTTGGTCTTCCTACGTACTGGGGATATCCTGATGAGGACGATAAACTCATCTTT. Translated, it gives CALGELGLPTYWGYPDEDDKLIF.

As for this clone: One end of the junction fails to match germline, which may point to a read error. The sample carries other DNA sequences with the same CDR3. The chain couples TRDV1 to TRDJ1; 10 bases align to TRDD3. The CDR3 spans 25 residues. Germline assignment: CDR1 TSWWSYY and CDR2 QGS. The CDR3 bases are TGTGCTCTGGGGGAAGTAACCTCACCTACGTGTGTCACTGGGGGATGGCTCCCGTACACCGATAAACTCATCTTT. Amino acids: CALGEVTSPTCVTGGWLPYTDKLIF.

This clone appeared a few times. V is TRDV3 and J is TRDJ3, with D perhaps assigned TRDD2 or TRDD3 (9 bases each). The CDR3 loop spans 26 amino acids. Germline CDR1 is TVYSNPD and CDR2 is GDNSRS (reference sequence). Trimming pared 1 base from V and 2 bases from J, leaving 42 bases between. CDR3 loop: CAFNCTTAFLPCTGGPGTWDTRQMFF. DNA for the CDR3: TGTGCCTTTAATTGCACTACGGCCTTCCTACCATGTACTGGGGGACCCGGGACCTGGGACACCCGACAGATGTTTTTC.

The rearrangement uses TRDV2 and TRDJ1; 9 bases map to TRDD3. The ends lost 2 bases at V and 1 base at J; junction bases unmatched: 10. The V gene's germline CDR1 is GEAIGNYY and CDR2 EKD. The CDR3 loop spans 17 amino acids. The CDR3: CACDSSSYWGTTDKLIF. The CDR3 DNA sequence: TGTGCCTGTGACAGCTCCTCGTACTGGGGGACCACCGATAAACTCATCTTT.

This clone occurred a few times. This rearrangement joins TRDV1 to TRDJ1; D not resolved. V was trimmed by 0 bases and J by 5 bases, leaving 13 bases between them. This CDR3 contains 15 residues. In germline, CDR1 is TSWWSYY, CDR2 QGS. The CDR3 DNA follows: TGTGCTCTTGGGGAACTCCTCCGCTGTAGGGATAAACTCATCTTT. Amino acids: CALGELLRCRDKLIF.

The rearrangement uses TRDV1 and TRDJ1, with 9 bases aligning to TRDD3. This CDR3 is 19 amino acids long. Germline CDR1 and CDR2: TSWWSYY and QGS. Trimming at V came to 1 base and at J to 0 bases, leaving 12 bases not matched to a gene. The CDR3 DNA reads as TGTGCTCTTGGGGAACACCTCTACTGGGGGACCCCGTACACCGATAAACTCATCTTT. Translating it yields CALGEHLYWGTPYTDKLIF.

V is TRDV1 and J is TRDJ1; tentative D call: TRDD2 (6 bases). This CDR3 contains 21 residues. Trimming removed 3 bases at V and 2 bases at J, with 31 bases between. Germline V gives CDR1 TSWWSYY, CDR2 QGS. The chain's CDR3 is CALGESFIPSPTIHLTDKLIF. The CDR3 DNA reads TGTGCTCTTGGGGAGTCTTTCATTCCTTCCCCTACGATACATTTAACCGATAAACTCATCTTT.

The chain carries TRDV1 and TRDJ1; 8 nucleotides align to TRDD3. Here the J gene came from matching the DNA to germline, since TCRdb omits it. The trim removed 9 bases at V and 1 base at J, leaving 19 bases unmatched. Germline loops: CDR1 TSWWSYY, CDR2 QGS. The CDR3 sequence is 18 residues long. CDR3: CALATPKGIRPITDKLIF. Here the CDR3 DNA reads TGTGCTCTAGCCACTCCTAAAGGGATACGCCCCATCACCGATAAACTCATCTTT.

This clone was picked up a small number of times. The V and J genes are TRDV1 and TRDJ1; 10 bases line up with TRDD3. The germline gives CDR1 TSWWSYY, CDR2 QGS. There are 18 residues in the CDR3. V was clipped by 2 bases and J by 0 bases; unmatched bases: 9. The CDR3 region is CALGEGSPTGGYTDKLIF. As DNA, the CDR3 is TGTGCTCTTGGGGAAGGTAGTCCTACTGGGGGATACACCGATAAACTCATCTTT.